One TCR beta chain is described in this entry. Its target is unknown. This sample was included in a study of shared clonotypes between healthy human individuals. The overall study: CD8 memory received one plate per donor, CD8 naive two, CD4 memory three and CD4 naive three. The study's findings and limits: Clonotypes that were shared across a handful of donors made up around 5% of naive CD4 clonotypes.

Clones were sequenced by immunoSEQ multiplex PCR, and TCRdb holds only the in-frame ones, with some missing. Of about 1 million clones listed, approximately 70% are singletons. This CDR3 has 14 amino acids. CDR1 is WSHSY and CDR2 is SAAADI in the germline V gene. Trimming shortened V by 3 bases and J by 11 bases, and 19 bases separated the two germline ends. Caucasian adults living in Nashville, Tennessee, provided all samples. The chain employs TRBV10-2 and TRBJ1-1; D remains unclear. This clonotype was obtained from a man aged 18 to 35 in good health. The specimen sequenced was memory CD4+ T cells sorted from blood. Subset reported: CD45RA-negative fraction. The CDR3 DNA reads as TGCGCCAGCAGTGATCTTGCTTCGTCCCGAGGGGCTTTCTTT. It encodes CASSDLASSRGAFF.